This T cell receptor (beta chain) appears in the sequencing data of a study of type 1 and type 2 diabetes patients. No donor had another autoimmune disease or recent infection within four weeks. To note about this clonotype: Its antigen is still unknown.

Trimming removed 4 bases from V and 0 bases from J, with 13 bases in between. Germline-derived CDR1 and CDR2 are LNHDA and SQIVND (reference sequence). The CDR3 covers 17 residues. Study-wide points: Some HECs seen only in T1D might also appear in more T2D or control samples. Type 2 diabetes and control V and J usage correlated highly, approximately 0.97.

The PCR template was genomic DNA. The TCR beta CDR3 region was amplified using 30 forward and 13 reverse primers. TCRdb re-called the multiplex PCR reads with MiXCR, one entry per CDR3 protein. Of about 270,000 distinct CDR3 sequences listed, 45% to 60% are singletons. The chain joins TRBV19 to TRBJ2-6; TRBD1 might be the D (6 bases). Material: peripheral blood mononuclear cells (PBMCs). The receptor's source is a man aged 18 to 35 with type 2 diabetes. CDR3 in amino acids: CASSTRQDSSGANVLTF. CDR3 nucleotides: TGTGCCAGTAGTACTAGACAGGATAGCTCTGGGGCCAACGTCCTGACTTTC.